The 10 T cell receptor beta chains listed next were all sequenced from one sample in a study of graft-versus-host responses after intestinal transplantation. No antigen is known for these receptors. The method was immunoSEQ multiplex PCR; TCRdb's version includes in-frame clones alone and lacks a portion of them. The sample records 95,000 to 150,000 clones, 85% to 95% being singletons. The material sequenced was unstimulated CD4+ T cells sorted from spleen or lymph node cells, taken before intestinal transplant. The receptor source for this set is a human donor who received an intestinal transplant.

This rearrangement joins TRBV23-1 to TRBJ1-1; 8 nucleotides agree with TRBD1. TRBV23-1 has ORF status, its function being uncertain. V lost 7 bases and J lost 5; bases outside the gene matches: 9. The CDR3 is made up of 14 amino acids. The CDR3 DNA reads TGCGCCAGCACTCAGGGGGCTGAAGGAACTGAAGCTTTCTTT. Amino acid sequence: CASTQGAEGTEAFF.

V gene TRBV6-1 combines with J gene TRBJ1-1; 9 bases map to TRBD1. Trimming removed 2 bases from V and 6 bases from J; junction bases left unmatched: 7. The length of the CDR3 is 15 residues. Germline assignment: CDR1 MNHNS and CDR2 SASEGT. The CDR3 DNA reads TGTGCCAGCAGTGAAAGAGTGGGACAGGGATCTGAAGCTTTCTTT. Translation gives CASSERVGQGSEAFF.

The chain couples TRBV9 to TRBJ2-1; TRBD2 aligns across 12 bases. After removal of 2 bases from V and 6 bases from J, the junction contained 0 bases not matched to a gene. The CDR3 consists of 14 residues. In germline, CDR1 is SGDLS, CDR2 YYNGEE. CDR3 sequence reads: CASSVTSGSNEQFF. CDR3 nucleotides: TGTGCCAGCAGCGTGACTAGCGGGAGCAATGAGCAGTTCTTC.

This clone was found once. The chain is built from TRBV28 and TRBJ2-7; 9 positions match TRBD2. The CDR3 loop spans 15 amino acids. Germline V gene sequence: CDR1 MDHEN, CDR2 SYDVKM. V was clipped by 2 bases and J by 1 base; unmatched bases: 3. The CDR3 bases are TGTGCCAGCAGTTTAGCTCTAGCGGGGTCCTACGAGCAGTACTTC. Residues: CASSLALAGSYEQYF.

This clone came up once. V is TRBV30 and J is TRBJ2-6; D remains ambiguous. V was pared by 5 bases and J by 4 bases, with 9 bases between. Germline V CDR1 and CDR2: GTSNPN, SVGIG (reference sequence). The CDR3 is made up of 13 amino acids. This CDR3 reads CAWLGTGANVLTF. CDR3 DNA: TGTGCCTGGTTGGGTACGGGGGCCAACGTCCTGACTTTC.

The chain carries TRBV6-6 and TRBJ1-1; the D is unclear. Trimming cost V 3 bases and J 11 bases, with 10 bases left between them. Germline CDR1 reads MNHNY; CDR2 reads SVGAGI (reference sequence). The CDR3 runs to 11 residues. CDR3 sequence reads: CASSYVEEAFF. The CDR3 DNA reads TGTGCCAGCAGTTATGTGGAAGAGGCTTTCTTT.

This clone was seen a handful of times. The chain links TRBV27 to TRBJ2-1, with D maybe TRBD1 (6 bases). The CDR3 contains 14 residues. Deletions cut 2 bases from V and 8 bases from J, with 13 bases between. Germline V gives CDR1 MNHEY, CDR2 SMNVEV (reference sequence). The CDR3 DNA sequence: TGTGCCAGCAGTTTACAGGACAGTGGGGATGAGCAGTTCTTC. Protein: CASSLQDSGDEQFF.

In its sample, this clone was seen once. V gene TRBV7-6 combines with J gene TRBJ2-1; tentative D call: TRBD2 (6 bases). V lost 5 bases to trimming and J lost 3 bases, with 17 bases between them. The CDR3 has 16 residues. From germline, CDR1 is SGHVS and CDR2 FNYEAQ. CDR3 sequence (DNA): TGTGCCAGCAGCCTAGAGGCGGGGCCGTACTACAATGAGCAGTTCTTC. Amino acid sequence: CASSLEAGPYYNEQFF.

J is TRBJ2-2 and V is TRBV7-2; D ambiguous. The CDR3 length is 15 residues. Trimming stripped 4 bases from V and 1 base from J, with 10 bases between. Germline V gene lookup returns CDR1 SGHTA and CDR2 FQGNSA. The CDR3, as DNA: TGTGCCAGCAGCTGGACCTGGGGGAACACCGGGGAGCTGTTTTTT. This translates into CASSWTWGNTGELFF.

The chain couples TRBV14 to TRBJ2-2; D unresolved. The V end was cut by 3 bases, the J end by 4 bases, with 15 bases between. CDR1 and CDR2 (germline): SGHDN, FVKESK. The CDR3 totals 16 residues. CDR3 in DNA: TGTGCCAGCAGCCAGCGAGTGGGATCGGGCACCGGGGAGCTGTTTTTT. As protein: CASSQRVGSGTGELFF.